This TCR beta chain came from a study of neoadjuvant anti-PD-1 for oral cavity cancer. Germline trimming cut 1 base from V and 0 bases from J; bases unmatched to any gene: 11. Germline V gives CDR1 MGHRA, CDR2 YSYEKL. The CDR3 contains 18 residues. Time point: after neoadjuvant nivolumab, at surgical resection. This clone was picked up one time. Clones were sequenced by immunoSEQ multiplex PCR, and TCRdb holds only the in-frame ones, with some missing. The sample yields about 24,000 clones, approximately 27% seen once. The receptor's source is a person aged 35-80 years with oral cavity squamous cell carcinoma. This specimen was tumor tissue, taken after nivolumab (anti-PD-1) treatment. This rearrangement joins TRBV4-1 to TRBJ2-7; 8 bases fit TRBD2. The CDR3 sequence: CASSQGQGTSGNSYEQYF. The CDR3 coding sequence is TGCGCCAGCAGCCAAGGACAAGGTACTAGCGGTAACTCCTACGAGCAGTACTTC.